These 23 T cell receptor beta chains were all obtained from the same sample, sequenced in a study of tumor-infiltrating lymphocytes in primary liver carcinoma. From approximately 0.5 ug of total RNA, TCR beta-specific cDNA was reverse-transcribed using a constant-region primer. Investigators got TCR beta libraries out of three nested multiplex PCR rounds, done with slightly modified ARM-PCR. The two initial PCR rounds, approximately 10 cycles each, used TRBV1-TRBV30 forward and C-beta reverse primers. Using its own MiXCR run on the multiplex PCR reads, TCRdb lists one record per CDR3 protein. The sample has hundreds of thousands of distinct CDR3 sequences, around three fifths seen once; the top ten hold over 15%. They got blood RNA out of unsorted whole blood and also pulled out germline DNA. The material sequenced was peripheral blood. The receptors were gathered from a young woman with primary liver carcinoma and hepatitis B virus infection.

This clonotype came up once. For the CDR3, the DNA is TGTGCCAGCAGTGTGATGGGGGCCGGCGGGGAGCTGTTTTTT. This encodes CASSVMGAGGELFF. The chain combines TRBV2 with TRBJ2-2, with D tentatively TRBD1 (6 bases). The CDR3 is 14 residues long. The germline gives CDR1 SNHLY, CDR2 FYNNEI. V was trimmed by 4 bases and J by 7 bases, leaving 13 bases between them.

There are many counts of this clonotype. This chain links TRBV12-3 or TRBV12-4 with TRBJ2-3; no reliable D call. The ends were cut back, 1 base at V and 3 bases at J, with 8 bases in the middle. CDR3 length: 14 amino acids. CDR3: CASSLEGRTDTQYF. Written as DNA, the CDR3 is TGTGCCAGCAGTTTAGAGGGCAGAACAGATACGCAGTATTTT.

CDR3 residues: CASSLAGLGDYEQYF. CDR3 nucleotide sequence: TGCGCCAGCAGCTTGGCGGGACTGGGGGACTACGAGCAGTACTTC. The chain uses TRBV5-1 and TRBJ2-7, with D perhaps matching TRBD2 (6 bases). V lost 0 bases, J lost 3 bases, and 13 bases lay in between. The CDR3 extends over 15 amino acids. Per germline, CDR1 SGHRS and CDR2 YFSETQ.

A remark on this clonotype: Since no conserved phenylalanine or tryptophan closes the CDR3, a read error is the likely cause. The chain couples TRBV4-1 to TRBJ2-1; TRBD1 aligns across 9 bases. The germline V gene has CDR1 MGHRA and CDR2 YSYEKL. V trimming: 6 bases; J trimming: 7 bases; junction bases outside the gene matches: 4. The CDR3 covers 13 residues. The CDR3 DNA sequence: TGCGCCAGCAGAAGGACAGGGGCAAATGAGCAGTTCTCC. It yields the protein CASRRTGANEQFS.

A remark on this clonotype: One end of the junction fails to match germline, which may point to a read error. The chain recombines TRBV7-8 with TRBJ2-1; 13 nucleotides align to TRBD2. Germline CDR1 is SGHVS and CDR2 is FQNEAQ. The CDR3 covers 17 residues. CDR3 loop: CAGSFLGLAGTGGEQFF. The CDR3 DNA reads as TGTGCCGGCAGCTTCTTGGGACTAGCGGGAACTGGTGGTGAGCAGTTCTTC.

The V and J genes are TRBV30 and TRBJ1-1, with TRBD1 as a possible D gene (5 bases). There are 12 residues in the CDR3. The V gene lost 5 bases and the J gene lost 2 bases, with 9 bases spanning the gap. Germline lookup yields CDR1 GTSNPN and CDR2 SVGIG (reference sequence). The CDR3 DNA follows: TGTGCCTGGTTGACAGATAACACTGAAGCTTTCTTT. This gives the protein CAWLTDNTEAFF.

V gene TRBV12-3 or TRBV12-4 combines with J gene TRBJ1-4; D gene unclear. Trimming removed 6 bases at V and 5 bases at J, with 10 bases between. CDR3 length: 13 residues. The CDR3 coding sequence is TGTGCCAGCAGGACGGAGTCAAATGAAAAACTGTTTTTT. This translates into CASRTESNEKLFF.

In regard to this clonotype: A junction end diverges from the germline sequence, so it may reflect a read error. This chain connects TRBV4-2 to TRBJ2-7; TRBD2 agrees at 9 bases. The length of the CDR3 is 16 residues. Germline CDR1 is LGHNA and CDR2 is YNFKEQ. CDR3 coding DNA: TGTGCCAGCAGCCAAAAGACGGCTAGCGGGAACTACAAGCAGTACTTC. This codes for CASSQKTASGNYKQYF.

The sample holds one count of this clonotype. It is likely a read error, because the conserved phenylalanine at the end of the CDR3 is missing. CDR3 region: CAISSRGGWPQHY. DNA for the CDR3: TGTGCCATCAGCTCCAGGGGTGGTTGGCCCCAGCATTAT. The chain couples TRBV7-9 to TRBJ1-5; maybe TRBD1 (6 bases). This CDR3 comprises 13 residues. Germline lookup yields CDR1 SEHNR and CDR2 FQNEAQ (reference sequence).

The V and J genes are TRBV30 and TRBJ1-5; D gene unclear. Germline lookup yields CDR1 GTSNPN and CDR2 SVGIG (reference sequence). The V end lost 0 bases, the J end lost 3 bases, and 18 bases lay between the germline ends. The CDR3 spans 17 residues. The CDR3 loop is CAWSVGSGRSYNQPQHF. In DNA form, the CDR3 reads TGTGCCTGGAGTGTAGGTAGCGGGCGGTCTTACAATCAGCCCCAGCATTTT. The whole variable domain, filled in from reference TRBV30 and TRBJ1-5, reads SQTIHQWPATLVQPVGSPLSLECTVEGTSNPNLYWYRQAAGRGLQLLFYSVGIGQISSEVPQNLSASRPQDRQFILSSKKLLLSDSGFYLCAWSVGSGRSYNQPQHFGDGTRLSIL.

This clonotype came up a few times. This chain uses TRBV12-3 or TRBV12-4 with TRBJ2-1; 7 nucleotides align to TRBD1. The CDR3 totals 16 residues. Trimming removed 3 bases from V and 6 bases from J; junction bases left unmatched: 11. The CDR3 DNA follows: TGTGCCAGCAGTTTCACAGGGGAAGGGTATGGCAATGAGCAGTTCTTC. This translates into CASSFTGEGYGNEQFF.

The CDR3 protein is CASSLLDRGSYGYTF. The DNA for the CDR3 is TGTGCCAGCAGCTTACTCGACAGGGGAAGCTATGGCTACACCTTC. The rearrangement uses TRBV7-8 and TRBJ1-2; 8 bases match TRBD1. J gave up 4 bases and V 2 bases, and 6 bases lay outside the gene matches. Germline loops: CDR1 SGHVS, CDR2 FQNEAQ. CDR3 length: 15 residues.

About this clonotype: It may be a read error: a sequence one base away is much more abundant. The CDR3 here is CSVVSDSDQSQHF. The DNA of the CDR3 is TGCAGCGTTGTAAGTGACTCTGATCAGTCCCAGCATTTT. The chain joins TRBV29-1 to TRBJ1-5; D uncertain. There are 13 residues in the CDR3. Germline CDR1 reads SQVTM; CDR2 reads ANQGSEA. Supplemented by reference TRBV29-1 and TRBJ1-5, the full variable domain reads SAVISQKPSRDICQRGTSLTIQCQVDSQVTMMFWYRQQPGQSLTLIATANQGSEATYESGFVIDKFPISRPNLTFSTLTVSNMSPEDSSIYLCSVVSDSDQSQHFGDGTRLSIL.

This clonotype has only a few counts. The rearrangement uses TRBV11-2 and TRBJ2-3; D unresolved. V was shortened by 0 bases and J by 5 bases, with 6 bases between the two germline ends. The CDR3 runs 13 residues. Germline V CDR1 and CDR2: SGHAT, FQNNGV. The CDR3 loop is CASSLDRGDTQYF. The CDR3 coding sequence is TGTGCCAGCAGCTTAGATCGAGGAGATACGCAGTATTTT.

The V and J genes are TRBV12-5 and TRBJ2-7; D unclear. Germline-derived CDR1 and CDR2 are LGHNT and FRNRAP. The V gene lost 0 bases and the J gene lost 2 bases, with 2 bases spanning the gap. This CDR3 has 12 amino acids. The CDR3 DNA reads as TGTGCTAGTGGTTTGGTCACCTACGAGCAGTACTTC. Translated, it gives CASGLVTYEQYF.

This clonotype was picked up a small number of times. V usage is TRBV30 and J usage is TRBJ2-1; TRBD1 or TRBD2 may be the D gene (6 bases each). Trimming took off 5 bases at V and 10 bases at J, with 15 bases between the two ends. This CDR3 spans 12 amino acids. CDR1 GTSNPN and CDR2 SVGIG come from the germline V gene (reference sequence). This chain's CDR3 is CAWEGGFPEQFF. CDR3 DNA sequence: TGTGCCTGGGAGGGGGGATTCCCCGAGCAGTTCTTC. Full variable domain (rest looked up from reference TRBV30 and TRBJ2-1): SQTIHQWPATLVQPVGSPLSLECTVEGTSNPNLYWYRQAAGRGLQLLFYSVGIGQISSEVPQNLSASRPQDRQFILSSKKLLLSDSGFYLCAWEGGFPEQFFGPGTRLTVL.

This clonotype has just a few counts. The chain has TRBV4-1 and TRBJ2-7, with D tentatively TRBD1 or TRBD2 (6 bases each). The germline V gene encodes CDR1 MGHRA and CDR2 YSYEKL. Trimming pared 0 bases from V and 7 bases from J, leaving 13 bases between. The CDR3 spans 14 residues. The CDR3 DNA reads TGCGCCAGCAGCCAAGATTGGAGGGGGTGGGAGCAGTACTTC. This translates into CASSQDWRGWEQYF.

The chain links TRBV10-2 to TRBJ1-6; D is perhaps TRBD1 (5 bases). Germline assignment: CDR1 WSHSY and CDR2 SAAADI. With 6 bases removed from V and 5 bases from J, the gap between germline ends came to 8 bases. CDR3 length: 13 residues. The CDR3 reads CASRTDHNSPLHF. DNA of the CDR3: TGCGCCAGCAGGACAGACCATAATTCACCCCTCCACTTT.

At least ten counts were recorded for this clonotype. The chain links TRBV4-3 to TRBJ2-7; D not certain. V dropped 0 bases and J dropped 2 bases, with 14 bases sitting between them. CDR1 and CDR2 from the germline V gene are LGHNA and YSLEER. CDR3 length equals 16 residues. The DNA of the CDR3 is TGCGCCAGCAGCCAAGAACATCCCCCCCCGACCTACGAGCAGTACTTC. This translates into CASSQEHPPPTYEQYF.

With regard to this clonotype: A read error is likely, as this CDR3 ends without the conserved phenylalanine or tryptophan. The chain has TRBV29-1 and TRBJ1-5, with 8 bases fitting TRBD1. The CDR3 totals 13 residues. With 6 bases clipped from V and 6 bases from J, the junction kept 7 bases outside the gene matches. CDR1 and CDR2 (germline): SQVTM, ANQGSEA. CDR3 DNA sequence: TGCAGCGTATCAGGGGGCGCGGGTCAGCCCCAGCATTAT. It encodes CSVSGGAGQPQHY.

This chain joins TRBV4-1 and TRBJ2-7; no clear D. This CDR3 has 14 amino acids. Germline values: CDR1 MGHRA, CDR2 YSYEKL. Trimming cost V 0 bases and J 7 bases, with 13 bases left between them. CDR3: CASSQDLRCWEQYF. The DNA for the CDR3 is TGCGCCAGCAGCCAAGATCTCAGGTGCTGGGAGCAGTACTTC.

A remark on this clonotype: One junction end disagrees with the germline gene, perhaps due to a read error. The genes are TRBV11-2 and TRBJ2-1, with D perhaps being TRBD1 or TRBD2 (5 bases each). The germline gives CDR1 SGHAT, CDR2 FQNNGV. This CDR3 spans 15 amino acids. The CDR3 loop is CASSLAIGTHNGQFF. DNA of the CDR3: TGTGCCAGCAGCTTAGCCATCGGGACCCACAATGGGCAGTTCTTC.

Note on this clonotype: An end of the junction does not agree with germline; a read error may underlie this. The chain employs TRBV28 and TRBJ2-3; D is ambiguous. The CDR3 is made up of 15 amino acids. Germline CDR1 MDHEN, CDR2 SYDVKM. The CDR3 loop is CASTSTVLSTYTQYF. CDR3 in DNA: TGTGCCAGCACCTCGACGGTCCTGAGCACATATACGCAGTATTTT.